Below, one TCR beta chain is given with its context. Assay used: immunoSEQ multiplex PCR; TCRdb lists only in-frame clones, some missing. The sample lists 200,000 to 250,000 clones, 82% seen once, with approximately 3.6% in the top ten. This sample stems from a study of blood T cell repertoires in COVID-19. Overall study: PBMCs, B-cell-depleted T cells, or T cells provided the cDNA or gDNA that made up the material.

The CDR3 loop spans 14 amino acids. Germline V CDR1 and CDR2: SEHNR, FQNEAQ (reference sequence). V shed 5 bases, J shed 3 bases, and the junction held 5 bases outside the gene matches. Individuals drawn from under 30 US areas were roughly 18 to 89 years old. Cohorts were determined from participant-reported clinical history. Sequencing was performed on PBMCs or T cells enriched from blood (not recorded which). The receptor comes from an older woman who had recovered from COVID-19. This chain uses TRBV7-9 with TRBJ1-2; 8 bases align to TRBD1. The CDR3 bases are TGTGCCAGCAGCGGCGCGACAGGGGACTATGGCTACACCTTC. Its protein is CASSGATGDYGYTF.